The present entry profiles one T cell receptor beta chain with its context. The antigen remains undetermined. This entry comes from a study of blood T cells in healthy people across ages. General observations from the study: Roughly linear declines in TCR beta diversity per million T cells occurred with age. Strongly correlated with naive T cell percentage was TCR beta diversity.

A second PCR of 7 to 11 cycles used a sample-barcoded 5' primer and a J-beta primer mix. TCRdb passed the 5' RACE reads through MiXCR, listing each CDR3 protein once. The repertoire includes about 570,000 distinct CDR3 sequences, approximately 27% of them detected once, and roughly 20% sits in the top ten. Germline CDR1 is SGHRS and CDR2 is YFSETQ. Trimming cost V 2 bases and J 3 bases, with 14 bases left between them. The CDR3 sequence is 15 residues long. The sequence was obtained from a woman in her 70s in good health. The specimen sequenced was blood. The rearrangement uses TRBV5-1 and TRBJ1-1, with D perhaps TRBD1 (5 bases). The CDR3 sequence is CASSFRGREDTEAFF. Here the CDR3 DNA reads TGCGCCAGCAGCTTTCGCGGCAGGGAGGACACTGAAGCTTTCTTT.